This note documents a single TCR beta chain sequence. This sample is part of a study of T cell responses to AZD1222 COVID-19 vaccine. Profiled with immunoSEQ multiplex PCR; TCRdb holds only in-frame clones, not every one. The repertoire consists of 150,000 to 200,000 clones, with 92% occurring once and the leading ten covering about 4%. The material was peripheral blood, obtained on day 0 of MenACWY control vaccination. The sequence was obtained from an adult in good health.

CDR3 sequence: CASSRTPGHRPQHF. DNA for the CDR3: TGTGCCAGCAGTCGGACACCCGGGCATCGGCCCCAGCATTTT. The gene calls are TRBV28 and TRBJ1-5; D is possibly TRBD1 (5 bases). V lost 5 bases to trimming and J lost 9 bases, with 17 bases between them. The germline V gene encodes CDR1 MDHEN and CDR2 SYDVKM. CDR3 length equals 14 residues.